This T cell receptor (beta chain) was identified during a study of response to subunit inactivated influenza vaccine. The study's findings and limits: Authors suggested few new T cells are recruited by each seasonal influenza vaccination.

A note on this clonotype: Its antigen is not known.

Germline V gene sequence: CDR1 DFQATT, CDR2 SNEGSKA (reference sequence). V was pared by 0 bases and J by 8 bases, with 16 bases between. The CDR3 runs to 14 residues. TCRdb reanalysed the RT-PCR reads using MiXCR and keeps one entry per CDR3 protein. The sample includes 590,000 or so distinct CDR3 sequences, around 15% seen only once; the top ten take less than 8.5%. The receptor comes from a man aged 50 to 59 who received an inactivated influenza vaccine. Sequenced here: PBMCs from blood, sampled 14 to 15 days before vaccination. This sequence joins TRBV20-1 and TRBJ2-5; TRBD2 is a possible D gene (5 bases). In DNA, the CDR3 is TGCAGTGCTAGAGATCTAGGACTTGGTCCCACCCAGTACTTC. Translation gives CSARDLGLGPTQYF.